The 22 T cell receptor beta chains below were found in one sample sequenced in a study of shared clonotypes between healthy human individuals. Here immunoSEQ multiplex PCR was the method, and the copy in TCRdb shows in-frame clones only, minus some. The table has 2.3 million or so clones, roughly 93% seen once; the top ten hold under 0.45%. The sequencing sample was made of naive CD4+ T cells from PBMCs. The subset: CD45RA+ positively selected. Receptors originate from a man between 18 and 35 years old in good health. Some clones in this sample may be carry-over from other donors' samples.

This sequence joins TRBV6-1 and TRBJ2-3; the D is unclear. Germline assignment: CDR1 MNHNS and CDR2 SASEGT. Deletions cut 3 bases from V and 0 bases from J, with 13 bases between. This CDR3 is built from 16 residues. CDR3 amino acids: CASSDMVGSSTDTQYF. DNA of the CDR3: TGTGCCAGCAGTGATATGGTGGGATCAAGCACAGATACGCAGTATTTT.

V is TRBV4-3 and J is TRBJ1-2; TRBD1 is a possible D gene (5 bases). The CDR3 runs to 15 residues. Per the germline V gene, CDR1 is LGHNA and CDR2 is YSLEER. V lost 3 bases and J 8 bases, leaving 19 bases between the germline ends. CDR3 in DNA: TGCGCCAGCAGCCAGGGACCATGGTCCCGTCCCGGCTACACCTTC. Amino acid sequence: CASSQGPWSRPGYTF.

This clone was seen a handful of times. At the DNA level, this CDR3 is encoded by other sequences in the same sample as well. V is TRBV30 and J is TRBJ1-1; D is ambiguous. Trimming cost V 5 bases and J 1 base, with 5 bases left between them. Germline loops: CDR1 GTSNPN, CDR2 SVGIG (reference sequence). The CDR3 covers 11 residues. The CDR3 coding sequence is TGTGCCTGGCGGGAGAACACTGAAGCTTTCTTT. Its protein is CAWRENTEAFF.

A word on this clone: Other DNA variants within this sample encode the same CDR3. The chain uses TRBV5-1 and TRBJ1-1; 9 bases map to TRBD1. Trimming removed 4 bases from V and 5 bases from J; junction bases left unmatched: 6. This CDR3 comprises 14 residues. Germline lookup yields CDR1 SGHRS and CDR2 YFSETQ. The CDR3 DNA is TGCGCCAGCAGCCCCGACAGGGGGGGGACTGAAGCTTTCTTT. It yields the protein CASSPDRGGTEAFF.

The chain combines TRBV7-2 with TRBJ2-1; the D call may be TRBD1 or TRBD2 (5 bases each). This CDR3 comprises 16 residues. V was clipped by 4 bases and J by 5 bases, with 18 bases between them. Looked up from germline, CDR1 is SGHTA and CDR2 is FQGNSA. CDR3 region: CASSSSRDAGNNEQFF. The CDR3 DNA follows: TGTGCCAGCAGCTCCAGCCGGGACGCCGGAAACAATGAGCAGTTCTTC.

The rearrangement joins TRBV2 to TRBJ2-7; tentatively, D is TRBD2 (6 bases). Germline V gene data show CDR1 as SNHLY and CDR2 as FYNNEI. The CDR3 spans 13 residues. Trimming took off 5 bases at V and 7 bases at J, with 15 bases between the two ends. CDR3 nucleotide sequence: TGTGCCAGCAGTCGCGGGACTGTTTGGGAGCAGTACTTC. This translates into CASSRGTVWEQYF. Filled out from reference TRBV2 and TRBJ2-7, the complete variable domain reads EPEVTQTPSHQVTQMGQEVILRCVPISNHLYFYWYRQILGQKVEFLVSFYNNEISEKSEIFDDQFSVERPDGSNFTLKIRSTKLEDSAMYFCASSRGTVWEQYFGPGTRLTVT.

The sample holds a few counts of this clone. The rearrangement links TRBV2 to TRBJ2-7; TRBD2 matches 7 bases. Germline trimming cut 8 bases from V and 3 bases from J; bases unmatched to any gene: 16. Germline V lookup: CDR1 SNHLY, CDR2 FYNNEI. The length of the CDR3 is 16 residues. The DNA for the CDR3 is TGTGCCAGCTGTGGGGCTAGCGGAGGCGTAGTCTACGAGCAGTACTTC. This gives the protein CASCGASGGVVYEQYF.

On this clone: The sample contains more than one DNA sequence encoding this CDR3. The J gene is TRBJ1-4, the V gene TRBV9, with D perhaps TRBD1 (6 bases). V was shortened by 3 bases and J by 3 bases, with 9 bases between the two germline ends. This CDR3 has 14 residues. Germline CDR1 reads SGDLS; CDR2 reads YYNGEE. CDR3 protein: CASSATGSNEKLFF. The CDR3 DNA follows: TGTGCCAGCAGCGCAACAGGGTCTAATGAAAAACTGTTTTTT. Combining the CDR3 with reference TRBV9 and TRBJ1-4 gives the whole variable domain DSGVTQTPKHLITATGQRVTLRCSPRSGDLSVYWYQQSLDQGLQFLIQYYNGEERAKGNILERFSAQQFPDLHSELNLSSLELGDSALYFCASSATGSNEKLFFGSGTQLSVL.

V usage is TRBV6-6 and J usage is TRBJ2-1; TRBD1 matches at 10 bases. This CDR3 contains 15 residues. V was clipped by 5 bases and J by 0 bases; unmatched bases: 1. Germline CDR1 and CDR2: MNHNY and SVGAGI (reference sequence). CDR3 amino acids: CASSRQGASYNEQFF. Here the CDR3 DNA reads TGTGCCAGCAGTCGACAGGGGGCCTCCTACAATGAGCAGTTCTTC.

V and J are TRBV6-5 and TRBJ1-2; D not resolved. The CDR3 consists of 13 residues. CDR1 MNHEY and CDR2 SVGAGI come from the germline V gene. V lost 6 bases to trimming and J lost 4 bases, with 12 bases between them. The CDR3 reads CASRPGQRYGYTF. CDR3 nucleotides: TGTGCCAGCAGGCCCGGGCAGCGCTATGGCTACACCTTC.

The chain joins TRBV7-2 to TRBJ2-6; no clear D gene. The germline V gene has CDR1 SGHTA and CDR2 FQGNSA. The V gene lost 5 bases and the J gene lost 4 bases, with 9 bases spanning the gap. The CDR3 is made up of 14 amino acids. The DNA for the CDR3 is TGTGCCAGCAGCCCCAGGTTCGGGGCCAACGTCCTGACTTTC. Protein: CASSPRFGANVLTF.

This chain links TRBV11-3 with TRBJ1-1; 7 positions agree with TRBD1. This CDR3 has 15 amino acids. V trimming: 0 bases; J trimming: 5 bases; junction bases outside the gene matches: 6. Germline-derived CDR1 and CDR2 are SGHNT and YENEEA. Written as DNA, the CDR3 is TGTGCCAGCAGCTTAGATCGACAGGGTGGGACTGAAGCTTTCTTT. As protein: CASSLDRQGGTEAFF.

This clone was seen only once. V is TRBV7-2 and J is TRBJ2-3; unclear D gene. The CDR3 runs to 13 residues. V was clipped by 5 bases and J by 4 bases, with 10 bases between them. Germline CDR1 reads SGHTA; CDR2 reads FQGNSA. The CDR3 here is CASSVRTSDTQYF. DNA for the CDR3: TGTGCCAGCAGCGTCAGAACTTCAGATACGCAGTATTTT.

CDR3 bases: TGTGCCAGCAGCTCCCCCGGGACTAACAAAAACATTCAGTACTTC. This codes for CASSSPGTNKNIQYF. The chain recombines TRBV7-2 with TRBJ2-4; 7 bases are shared with TRBD2. In germline, CDR1 is SGHTA, CDR2 FQGNSA. The CDR3 length is 15 residues. The J segment lost 3 bases and the V segment lost 4 bases, leaving 6 bases of the junction unmatched.

This rearrangement joins TRBV7-8 to TRBJ2-7; TRBD2 matches at 11 bases. The germline CDR1 and CDR2 sequences are SGHVS and FQNEAQ. The V segment lost 5 bases and the J segment 0 bases; nucleotides outside the gene matches: 3. There are 15 residues in the CDR3. The CDR3 nucleotides are TGTGCCAGCAGCCCGGGACTAGCGGCCTCCTACGAGCAGTACTTC. Its translation is CASSPGLAASYEQYF.

The chain uses TRBV4-1 and TRBJ2-3; 15 bases match TRBD2. CDR1 MGHRA and CDR2 YSYEKL come from the germline V gene. After removal of 0 bases from V and 1 base from J, the junction contained 11 bases not matched to a gene. The CDR3 runs to 21 residues. The CDR3 DNA is TGCGCCAGCAGCCAAGATGCGGTCGGACTAGCGGGAGGGCCGCGCACAGATACGCAGTATTTT. Translated: CASSQDAVGLAGGPRTDTQYF.

On this clone itself: Distinct nucleotide sequences in the sample also encode this CDR3. The CDR3: CASSPPALRQETQYF. As DNA, the CDR3 is TGTGCCAGCTCACCACCCGCCCTTAGACAAGAGACCCAGTACTTC. The chain is built from TRBV18 and TRBJ2-5; D gene unclear. Trimming removed 0 bases from V and 2 bases from J, with 10 bases in between. From germline, CDR1 is KGHSH and CDR2 LQKENI. The CDR3 spans 15 residues. The full variable domain, in which reference TRBV18 and TRBJ2-5 provide the parts outside the CDR3, is NAGVMQNPRHLVRRRGQEARLRCSPMKGHSHVYWYRQLPEEGLKFMVYLQKENIIDESGMPKERFSAEFPKEGPSILRIQQVVRGDSAAYFCASSPPALRQETQYFGPGTRLLVL.

The rearrangement uses TRBV15 and TRBJ1-1; a weak D match, TRBD1 (5 bases). This CDR3 spans 17 amino acids. The germline V and J ends were trimmed by 1 base and 1 base, with 16 bases remaining between them. The germline V gene has CDR1 LNHNV and CDR2 YYDKDF (reference sequence). The CDR3 region is CATSRGIAQATNTEAFF. Written as DNA, the CDR3 is TGTGCCACCAGCAGAGGAATTGCACAGGCTACGAACACTGAAGCTTTCTTT.

The V gene is TRBV7-8, the J gene TRBJ1-5, with D unclear. Trimming shortened V by 4 bases and J by 6 bases, and 16 bases separated the two germline ends. The germline CDR1 and CDR2 sequences are SGHVS and FQNEAQ. The CDR3 extends over 15 amino acids. The CDR3 region is CASSSIPGVGQPQHF. The CDR3 bases are TGTGCCAGCAGCTCAATCCCAGGTGTTGGTCAGCCCCAGCATTTT.

The chain uses TRBV7-9 and TRBJ2-5; no firm D call. This CDR3 spans 14 amino acids. Germline lookup yields CDR1 SEHNR and CDR2 FQNEAQ (reference sequence). Deletions cut 1 base from V and 1 base from J, with 7 bases between. The CDR3 here is CASSLDSVQETQYF. In DNA form, the CDR3 reads TGTGCCAGCAGCTTAGATTCGGTCCAAGAGACCCAGTACTTC.

This clone is a singleton in its sample. The V call is TRBV11-2, the J call TRBJ2-3; D call uncertain. The germline CDR1 and CDR2 sequences are SGHAT and FQNNGV. V was shortened by 0 bases and J by 3 bases, with 7 bases between the two germline ends. The CDR3 spans 14 residues. The CDR3 here is CASSLEILTDTQYF. In DNA form, the CDR3 reads TGTGCCAGCAGCTTAGAGATCCTGACAGATACGCAGTATTTT.

The V gene is TRBV19, the J gene TRBJ1-2; no clear D. Germline-derived CDR1 and CDR2 are LNHDA and SQIVND (reference sequence). The V gene lost 2 bases and the J gene lost 4 bases, with 20 bases spanning the gap. The CDR3 totals 17 residues. This CDR3 is CASSIRSSAGFSYGYTF. The DNA of the CDR3 is TGTGCCAGTAGTATAAGGTCTTCGGCAGGTTTTAGCTATGGCTACACCTTC.